This passage covers 19 T cell receptor beta chains from one sample sequenced in a study of CD8 T cells in ankylosing spondylitis. MiXCR, run by TCRdb on the 5' RACE reads, gives a single entry per CDR3 protein. Of 250,000 to 350,000 distinct CDR3 sequences in the sample, about 20% are singletons; the top ten hold roughly 7.4%. The sequenced material came from blood, either unsorted or a sorted T cell fraction (not recorded which). Source of these receptors: a male donor with ankylosing spondylitis or in good health (not recorded which).

The CDR3 reads CASNPSGARVGELFF. CDR3 nucleotide sequence: TGTGCCAGCAACCCTAGCGGGGCCCGTGTCGGGGAGCTGTTTTTT. The chain has TRBV12-3 or TRBV12-4 and TRBJ2-2, with 9 positions matching TRBD2. This CDR3 has 15 amino acids. Unmatched junction bases numbered 10, after V lost 7 bases and J lost 7 bases.

This clonotype has just a few counts. This chain joins TRBV6-5 and TRBJ1-4; tentative D call: TRBD1 (6 bases). Looked up from germline, CDR1 is MNHEY and CDR2 is SVGAGI. This CDR3 is 16 amino acids long. The V gene lost 0 bases and the J gene lost 8 bases, with 16 bases spanning the gap. Here the CDR3 reads CASSYSSGARGEKLFF. CDR3 DNA: TGTGCCAGCAGTTACTCTTCGGGGGCTAGGGGAGAAAAACTGTTTTTT.

This clonotype has more than one count but fewer than ten. The chain has TRBV18 and TRBJ2-5; D perhaps matches TRBD2 (6 bases). This CDR3 is built from 13 residues. The germline V and J ends were trimmed by 4 bases and 6 bases, with 12 bases remaining between them. Germline V gives CDR1 KGHSH, CDR2 LQKENI. The CDR3 is CASSRSEGKTQYF. The CDR3, as DNA: TGTGCCAGCTCACGGTCGGAGGGCAAGACCCAGTACTTC.

The V gene is TRBV29-1, the J gene TRBJ2-3; TRBD2 matches 7 bases. The CDR3 runs to 14 residues. J was trimmed by 0 bases and V by 6 bases; bases with no gene match: 6. Germline V gene data show CDR1 as SQVTM and CDR2 as ANQGSEA. This chain's CDR3 is CSVVASGSTDTQYF. The DNA of the CDR3 is TGCAGCGTGGTGGCTAGCGGTAGCACAGATACGCAGTATTTT.

In its sample, this clonotype was seen a few times. V and J are TRBV7-8 and TRBJ2-1; 13 positions agree with TRBD2. The CDR3 contains 18 residues. CDR1 and CDR2 from the germline V gene are SGHVS and FQNEAQ. Germline trimming cut 1 base from V and 4 bases from J; bases unmatched to any gene: 7. Here the CDR3 DNA reads TGTGCCAGCAGCTTAGGAGGGACTAGCGGGGCCCCATACAATGAGCAGTTCTTC. Translated, it gives CASSLGGTSGAPYNEQFF.

This clonotype was observed a handful of times. The V gene is TRBV20-1, the J gene TRBJ1-5, with a possible D match to TRBD1 (5 bases). The CDR3 spans 15 residues. Germline V gene lookup returns CDR1 DFQATT and CDR2 SNEGSKA (reference sequence). The ends were cut back, 1 base at V and 0 bases at J, with 10 bases in the middle. The CDR3 sequence: CSARGGRDSNQPQHF. CDR3 DNA sequence: TGCAGTGCTAGAGGAGGCAGGGATAGCAATCAGCCCCAGCATTTT.

This clonotype occurred once. The chain has TRBV7-3 and TRBJ2-1; 10 bases fit TRBD1. V lost 4 bases to trimming and J lost 6 bases; unmatched junction nucleotides: 9. Germline V CDR1 and CDR2: SGHTA, FQGTGA. The CDR3 totals 16 residues. Here the CDR3 reads CASSSGGDRGVNEQFF. CDR3 DNA: TGTGCCAGCAGCTCCGGAGGGGACAGGGGTGTCAATGAGCAGTTCTTC. Complete variable domain (other parts from reference TRBV7-3 and TRBJ2-1): GAGVSQTPSNKVTEKGKYVELRCDPISGHTALYWYRQSLGQGPEFLIYFQGTGAADDSGLPNDRFFAVRPEGSVSTLKIQRTERGDSAVYLCASSSGGDRGVNEQFFGPGTRLTVL.

This clonotype was seen more than once but under ten times. The genes are TRBV13 and TRBJ2-3; possible D gene TRBD1, 6 bases. This CDR3 spans 19 amino acids. The V end was cut by 5 bases, the J end by 3 bases, with 27 bases between. Per germline, CDR1 PRHDT and CDR2 FYEKMQ (reference sequence). The CDR3 here is CASSQKHRREQGGTDTQYF. In DNA, the CDR3 is TGTGCCAGCAGCCAGAAGCACCGTAGGGAACAAGGGGGTACAGATACGCAGTATTTT.

This clonotype was counted only a few times. The V call is TRBV10-3, the J call TRBJ2-1; 7 bases agree with TRBD2. The CDR3 is made up of 15 amino acids. Losses at the gene ends were 3 bases for V and 10 bases for J; bases not matched to a gene: 12. CDR1 is ENHRY and CDR2 is SYGVKD in the germline V gene. The CDR3 region is CAISDLSRGRDEQFF. DNA for the CDR3: TGTGCCATCAGTGACCTAAGTCGAGGGAGGGACGAGCAGTTCTTC.

The V gene is TRBV5-1, the J gene TRBJ2-1; 8 positions agree with TRBD2. This CDR3 comprises 14 residues. Losses at the gene ends were 0 bases for V and 7 bases for J; bases not matched to a gene: 3. Germline V gives CDR1 SGHRS, CDR2 YFSETQ. CDR3 sequence reads: CASSLAGLGNEQFF. The CDR3 region has the DNA TGCGCCAGCAGCTTGGCGGGACTAGGAAATGAGCAGTTCTTC. The variable domain in full, with the rest retrieved from reference TRBV5-1 and TRBJ2-1, is KAGVTQTPRYLIKTRGQQVTLSCSPISGHRSVSWYQQTPGQGLQFLFEYFSETQRNKGNFPGRFSGRQFSNSRSEMNVSTLELGDSALYLCASSLAGLGNEQFFGPGTRLTVL.

J is TRBJ2-5 and V is TRBV19; the match to TRBD1 covers 9 bases. Germline V gene sequence: CDR1 LNHDA, CDR2 SQIVND (reference sequence). Unmatched junction bases numbered 8, after V lost 5 bases and J lost 7 bases. The CDR3 is 14 residues long. This CDR3 is CASSPRQGVVTQYF. For the CDR3, the DNA is TGTGCCAGTAGTCCGCGACAGGGGGTGGTGACCCAGTACTTC.

This chain's CDR3 is CASSLGATKETQYF. The CDR3 DNA reads TGTGCCAGCAGTTTGGGCGCCACGAAAGAGACCCAGTACTTC. V is TRBV12-3 or TRBV12-4 and J is TRBJ2-5; no reliable D call. Trimming left V 3 bases short and J 3 bases short, with 11 bases between. CDR3 length equals 14 residues.

The chain is built from TRBV6-1 and TRBJ1-6; TRBD1 is a possible D gene (5 bases). The V gene's germline CDR1 is MNHNS and CDR2 SASEGT. V dropped 6 bases and J dropped 7 bases, with 10 bases sitting between them. There are 13 residues in the CDR3. CDR3 sequence: CASSETENSPLHF. Written as DNA, the CDR3 is TGTGCCAGCAGCGAGACAGAGAATTCACCCCTCCACTTT.

The chain is built from TRBV20-1 and TRBJ2-6; 10 bases map to TRBD1. J gave up 4 bases and V 4 bases, and 7 bases lay outside the gene matches. Per the germline V gene, CDR1 is DFQATT and CDR2 is SNEGSKA (reference sequence). This CDR3 has 16 amino acids. In DNA, the CDR3 is TGCAGTGCTACGGGACAGGGGATAACGGGGGCCAACGTCCTGACTTTC. This gives the protein CSATGQGITGANVLTF.

The chain uses TRBV9 and TRBJ1-3; D not resolved. The germline gives CDR1 SGDLS, CDR2 YYNGEE. The CDR3 runs to 13 residues. V lost 4 bases, J lost 2 bases, and 7 bases lay in between. This CDR3 reads CASSSKAGNTIYF. In nucleotides, the CDR3 is TGTGCCAGCAGCTCAAAAGCTGGAAACACCATATATTTT.

This chain uses TRBV12-3 or TRBV12-4 with TRBJ2-5, with 9 bases fitting TRBD2. The V segment lost 3 bases and the J segment 2 bases; nucleotides outside the gene matches: 1. There are 14 residues in the CDR3. The CDR3 is CASSFGLAQETQYF. CDR3 in DNA: TGTGCCAGCAGTTTCGGACTAGCGCAAGAGACCCAGTACTTC.

This clonotype showed up many times. The chain employs TRBV3-1 and TRBJ1-1; unclear D gene. CDR1 LGHDT and CDR2 YNNKEL come from the germline V gene (reference sequence). Trimming removed 6 bases from V and 2 bases from J, with 13 bases in between. The CDR3 totals 14 residues. This CDR3 reads CASRHPHSNTEAFF. Here the CDR3 DNA reads TGTGCCAGCAGACATCCCCATTCCAACACTGAAGCTTTCTTT.

This rearrangement joins TRBV20-1 to TRBJ2-5; D ambiguous. The CDR3 sequence is 14 residues long. The ends were cut back, 2 bases at V and 5 bases at J, with 15 bases in the middle. Per germline, CDR1 DFQATT and CDR2 SNEGSKA (reference sequence). Written as DNA, the CDR3 is TGCAGTGCTAGAAGTTTAGCTGGCTGGGAGACCCAGTACTTC. Amino acids: CSARSLAGWETQYF.

The chain combines TRBV25-1 with TRBJ2-2; TRBD2 might be the D (5 bases). V lost 5 bases, J lost 5 bases, and 6 bases lay in between. Germline lookup yields CDR1 MGHDK and CDR2 SYGVNS. The CDR3 is 12 residues long. The CDR3 coding sequence is TGTGCCAGCAGTTGGGAGACCGGGGAGCTGTTTTTT. This encodes CASSWETGELFF.